The T cell receptor (beta chain) described here comes from a study of T cell repertoires in ileal Crohn's disease. The protocol was immunoSEQ multiplex PCR, while the TCRdb copy is restricted to in-frame clones and leaves out a portion. The data contain fewer than 2,500 clones, around four fifths of them singletons. The CDR3 sequence is 13 residues long. Per germline, CDR1 SEHNR and CDR2 FQNEAQ (reference sequence). V was clipped by 0 bases and J by 6 bases, with 6 bases between them. Time point specified: neoterminal ileum biopsy at postoperative endoscopy, about 6 months after surgery. The receptor was derived from an adult with Crohn's disease. The chain is built from TRBV7-9 and TRBJ2-1, with D tentatively TRBD2 (6 bases). Sequencing was carried out using ileal tissue. The CDR3 region has the DNA TGTGCCAGCAGCTTAGCGGGGGGCAATGAGCAGTTCTTC. Its protein product is CASSLAGGNEQFF. Supplemented by reference TRBV7-9 and TRBJ2-1, the full variable domain reads DTGVSQNPRHKITKRGQNVTFRCDPISEHNRLYWYRQTLGQGPEFLTYFQNEAQLEKSRLLSDRFSAERPKGSFSTLEIQRTEQGDSAMYLCASSLAGGNEQFFGPGTRLTVL.